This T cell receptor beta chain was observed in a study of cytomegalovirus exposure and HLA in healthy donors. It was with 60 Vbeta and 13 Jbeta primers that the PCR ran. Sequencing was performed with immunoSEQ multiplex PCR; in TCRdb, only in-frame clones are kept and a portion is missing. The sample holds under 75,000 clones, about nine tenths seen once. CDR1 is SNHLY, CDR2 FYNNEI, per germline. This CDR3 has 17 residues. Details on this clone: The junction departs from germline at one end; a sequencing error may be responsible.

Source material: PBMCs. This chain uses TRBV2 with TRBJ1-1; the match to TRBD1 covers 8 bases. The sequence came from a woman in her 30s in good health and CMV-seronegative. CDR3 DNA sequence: TGTGCCAGCAGCGAAGATCGGACAGGGAAGGAGGGCACTGAAGCTTTCTTT. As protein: CASSEDRTGKEGTEAFF.